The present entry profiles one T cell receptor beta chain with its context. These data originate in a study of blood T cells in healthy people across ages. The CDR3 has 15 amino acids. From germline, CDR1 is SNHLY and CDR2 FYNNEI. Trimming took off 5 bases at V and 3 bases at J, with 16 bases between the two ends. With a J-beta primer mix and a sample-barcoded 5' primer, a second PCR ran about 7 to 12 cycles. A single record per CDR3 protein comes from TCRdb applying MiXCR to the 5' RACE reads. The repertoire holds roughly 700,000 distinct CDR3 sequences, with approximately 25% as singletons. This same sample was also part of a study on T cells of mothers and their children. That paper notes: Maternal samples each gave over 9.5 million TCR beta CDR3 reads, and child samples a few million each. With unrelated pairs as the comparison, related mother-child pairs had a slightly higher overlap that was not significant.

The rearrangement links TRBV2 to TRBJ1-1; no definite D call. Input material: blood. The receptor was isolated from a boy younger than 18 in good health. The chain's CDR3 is CASSRGPGWDTEAFF. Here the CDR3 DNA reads TGTGCCAGCAGTAGAGGGCCGGGTTGGGACACTGAAGCTTTCTTT.